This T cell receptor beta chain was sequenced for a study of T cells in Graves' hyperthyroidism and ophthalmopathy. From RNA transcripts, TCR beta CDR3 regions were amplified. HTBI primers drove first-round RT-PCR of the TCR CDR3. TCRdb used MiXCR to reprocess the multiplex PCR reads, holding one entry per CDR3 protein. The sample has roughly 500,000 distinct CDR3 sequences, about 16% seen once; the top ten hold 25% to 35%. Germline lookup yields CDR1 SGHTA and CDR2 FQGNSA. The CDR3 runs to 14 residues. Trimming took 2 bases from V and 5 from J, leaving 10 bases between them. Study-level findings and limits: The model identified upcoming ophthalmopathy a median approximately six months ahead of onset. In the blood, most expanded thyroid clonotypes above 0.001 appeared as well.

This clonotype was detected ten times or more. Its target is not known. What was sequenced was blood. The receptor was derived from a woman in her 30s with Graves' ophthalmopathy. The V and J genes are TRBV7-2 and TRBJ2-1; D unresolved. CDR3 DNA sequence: TGTGCCAGCAGCTTATATGTCGTAAACAATGAGCAGTTCTTC. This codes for CASSLYVVNNEQFF.